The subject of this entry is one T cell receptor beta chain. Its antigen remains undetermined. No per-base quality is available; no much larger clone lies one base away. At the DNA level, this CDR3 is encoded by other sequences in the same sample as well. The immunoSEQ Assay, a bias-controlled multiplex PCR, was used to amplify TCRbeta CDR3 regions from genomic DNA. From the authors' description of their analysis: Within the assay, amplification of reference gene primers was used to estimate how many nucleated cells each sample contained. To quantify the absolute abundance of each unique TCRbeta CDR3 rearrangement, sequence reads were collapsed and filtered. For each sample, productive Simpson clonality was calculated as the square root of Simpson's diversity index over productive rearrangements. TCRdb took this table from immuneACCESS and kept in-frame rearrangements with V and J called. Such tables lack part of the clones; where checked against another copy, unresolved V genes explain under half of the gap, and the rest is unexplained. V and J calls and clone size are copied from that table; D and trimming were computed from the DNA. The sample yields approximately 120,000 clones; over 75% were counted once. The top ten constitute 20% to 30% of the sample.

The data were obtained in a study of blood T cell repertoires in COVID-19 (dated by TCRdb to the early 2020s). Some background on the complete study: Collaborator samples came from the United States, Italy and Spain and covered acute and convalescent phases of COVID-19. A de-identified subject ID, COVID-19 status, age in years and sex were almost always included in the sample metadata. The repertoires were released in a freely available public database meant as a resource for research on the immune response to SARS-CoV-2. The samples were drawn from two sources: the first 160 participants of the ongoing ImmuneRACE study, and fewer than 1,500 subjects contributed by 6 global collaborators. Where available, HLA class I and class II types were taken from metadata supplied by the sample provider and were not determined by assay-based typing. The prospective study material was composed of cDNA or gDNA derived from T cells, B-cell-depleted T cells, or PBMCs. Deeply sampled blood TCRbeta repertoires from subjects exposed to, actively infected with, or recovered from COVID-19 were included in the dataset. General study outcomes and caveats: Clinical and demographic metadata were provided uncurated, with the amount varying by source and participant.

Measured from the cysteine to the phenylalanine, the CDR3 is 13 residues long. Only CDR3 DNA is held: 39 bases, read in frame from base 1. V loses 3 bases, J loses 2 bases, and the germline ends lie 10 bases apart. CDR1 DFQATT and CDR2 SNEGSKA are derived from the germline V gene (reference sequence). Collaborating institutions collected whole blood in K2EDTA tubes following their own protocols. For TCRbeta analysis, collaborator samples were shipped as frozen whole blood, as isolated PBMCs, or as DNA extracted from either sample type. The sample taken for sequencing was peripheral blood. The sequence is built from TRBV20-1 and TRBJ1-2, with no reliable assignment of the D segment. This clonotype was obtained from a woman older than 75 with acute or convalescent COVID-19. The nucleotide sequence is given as TGCAGTGCTAGTAGCAGGAGGAACTATGGCTACACCTTC. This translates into CSASSRRNYGYTF.